This T cell receptor beta chain came from a study of cytomegalovirus exposure and HLA in healthy donors (dated by TCRdb to the late 2010s). For the study in its entirety: In an earlier analysis of under 600 of the donors, around 290 Gb of sequence data and some 100 million unique TCR beta sequences from approximately 180 million T cells were reported. Of the 398 genotyped donors, about 80% fell in the genetic ancestry cluster associated with self-reported Caucasian donors. In a later analysis, previously published TCR beta repertoires from about 670 donors were re-analyzed and high-resolution HLA genotyping was added so that TCR occurrence patterns could be studied. Roughly 300 gigabases of sequencing data and around 85 million unique TCR sequences made up an early release that covered several hundred HLA-typed donors. Because of strong linkage in the cohort, four to six DR-DQ haplotypes were treated as single units for association and clustering. High-throughput TCR immunosequencing, statistical association of individual TCRs with disease status, and machine learning were combined to predict cytomegalovirus infection status. Across approximately 400 genotyped donors of the cohort, an average of approximately 240,000 unique TCR beta nucleotide sequences per donor were sequenced, and approximately 17% of those sequences were non-productive. Donor age, sex, ethnicity and CMV serostatus were collected together with the repertoire data. In an earlier analysis of roughly 600 of the donors, high-throughput TCR beta sequencing was used to judge whether each TCR beta V gene segment behaved as functional or pseudogenic. Besides the first cohort of 666 subjects, a separate validation cohort made up of some 110 different subjects was used. The number of donors typed differed by locus, with about 629-630 for A, B, C, DRB1 and DQB1, roughly 520 for DQA1, about 610 for DPA1, and some 450 for DPB1. Every repertoire in the discovery cohort had been generated on one and the same sequencing platform. The T cell repertoires of about 700 subjects were profiled by immunosequencing and related to cytomegalovirus serostatus. HLA typing covered class I and class II loci at four-digit resolution. A later genetic analysis used genome-wide SNP genotypes for about three fifths of the 666 donors, treating that subset as a discovery cohort. The aim of the study was to test whether cataloging public T cell receptors could identify signatures of past pathogen exposure. The later analysis used no new phenotypic data to find candidate immune exposures, relying instead on TCR beta sequences and their occurrence across donors. What the research found in general, with its limitations: When HLA alleles, especially DR and DQ, strongly co-occurred, TCR associations were difficult to assign to individual alleles. Because HLA typing was unavailable for some donors at each locus, only the typed subset was used in association tests. Broadly in line with IMGT annotations, most TCR beta V segments showed up in productive rearrangements about 87% or about 30% of the time in an earlier analysis of around 600 of the donors. In vitro tests confirmed that a few of the cytomegalovirus-associated TCR beta chains recognize cytomegalovirus antigens. According to a later analysis, TCR association rates differed among HLA loci, with DRB1 alleles showing the most associated TCRs and HLA-C alleles showing the fewest. A cluster of highly shared sequence variants was judged likely to represent a technical artifact of the sequencing pipeline. In the study, around 160 TCR beta chains were listed as associated with cytomegalovirus. A further reported finding was that TCR beta sequences accurately predicted the HLA-A and HLA-B alleles for most subjects in the first cohort. Compared with equally common non-associated chains, HLA-associated TCR beta chains in a later analysis were more clonally expanded and had lower generation probabilities. According to a later analysis, parvovirus B19, influenza, CMV and Epstein-Barr virus appeared linked to several top co-occurrence clusters. Compared with the roughly 670-donor mean, donors in an Asian-associated ancestry cluster had fewer N-insertions in productive TCRs, according to a later genetic analysis. A later analysis found that most CMV-associated TCR beta chains appeared HLA-restricted, with HLA associations seemingly driven largely by CMV exposure. The classifier was reported to diagnose cytomegalovirus status with high specificity and sensitivity in both the original cohort and the validation cohort. The only immune exposure information available for the cohort was CMV serostatus. In a later analysis, 16,951 TCR beta sequences were associated with specific HLA alleles at a false discovery rate of 0.05. While some public TCRs were present in many individuals, most TCR sequences turned up only very rarely across donors. The authors suggested that the approach could potentially be extended to other disease states and immunological phenotypes. Sequencing depth was assumed to be roughly uniform across donors in the presence/absence analyses, though that assumption may not hold. An association between a missense DCLRE1C variant and V-gene and J-gene trimming of TCR beta chains was found in a later genetic analysis and replicated in an independent cohort. Correlated functional status among segregating V segments might be attributable to linkage disequilibrium, but an unknown experimental factor could not be ruled out. This cohort had only TCR beta chains sequenced, and the lack of alpha or paired-chain data limited which features could be detected. The 87-base-pair reads could not distinguish some IMGT-functional V segments, including TRBV6-2 and TRBV6-3, so those segments were excluded. The earlier analysis of almost 600 of the donors excluded roughly 17 rarely observed V segments, including chromosome 9 orphons, because counts were too low.

V is reduced by 1 base and J by 4 bases, leaving a spacing of 8 bases between them. As encoded in the germline V gene (reference sequence), CDR1 is SEHNR while CDR2 is FQNEAQ. CDR3 length: 14 amino acids, cysteine to phenylalanine. Here the CDR3 DNA is all that survives: 42 bases in frame from base 1. Turning to this clone: Which antigen it targets is not known. No base quality values were provided; no much bigger clone lies one nucleotide off.

The cohort consisted of approximately 670 healthy bone marrow donors. At the time of sampling, all cohort members were nominally healthy, though unrecorded immune exposures were likely present. The donor tested CMV seropositive and was one of the 289 seropositive cohort members. Each donor provided a peripheral blood sample, and peripheral blood mononuclear cells were used for TCR beta sequencing. Genomic DNA extraction from the blood cell samples was performed with the Qiagen DNeasy Blood Extraction Kit. Receptor amplification or capture employed the immunoSEQ multiplex PCR assay. A mixture of 60 forward primers for TCR Vbeta segments and 13 reverse primers for TCR Jbeta segments was used in the multiplex PCR. The CDR3 region of rearranged TCR beta genes was amplified from genomic DNA by a multiplex PCR assay. On the Illumina HiSeq System, the amplified TCR beta libraries were sequenced as 87-base-pair reads. Concerning the study's data processing: A later analysis counted 75 million to 100 million unique TCR beta chains across the 550 to 800 repertoires, and around 9.9 million of these chains were shared by at least two donors. To remove PCR and sequencing errors, raw reads were error-corrected and collapsed into unique sequences using a nearest-neighbor algorithm that merged closely related sequences. To assign V, D and J gene segments, CDR3 sequences were aligned to IMGT reference sequences. For a sequence to be retained, at least a six-nucleotide match to both a V gene segment and a J gene segment was required. A rearrangement was called productive if the CDR3 had no stop codons and remained in frame with V and J, and every other rearrangement was called non-productive. Following IMGT convention, CDR3 was defined as the stretch from the second conserved V-encoded cysteine to the conserved J-encoded phenylalanine. Sequences without an unambiguous match to a single V gene segment were excluded from the earlier analysis of about 600 of the donors. In an earlier analysis of approximately 590 of the donors, a V segment was called functional when productive rearrangements were above 56.7%, and segregating when the standard deviation between donors exceeded 5%. A statistical classification framework was built for diagnosing cytomegalovirus status from the catalog of TCR beta chain sequences. V and J gene assignment, in a later analysis, came from comparing TCR nucleotide sequences with IMGT/GENE-DB human TR gene sequences. The TCRdist pipeline was used in a later analysis to assign CDR3 sequences and most-parsimonious VDJ recombination scenarios. In a later analysis, each TCR beta chain was defined by its CDR3 amino acid sequence together with its V-gene family, and reads without a unique V-gene family were excluded. In a later analysis, a few hundred highly shared, low-generation-probability nucleotide sequences were removed to address suspected cross-contamination and a sequencing artifact. In a later analysis, a clonal expansion index for each public chain was calculated from normalized within-repertoire ranks of inferred template counts. In a later analysis, generation probabilities were computed using a VDJ recombination model fitted to out-of-frame rearrangements, and the results were checked against IGoR. A later analysis scored TCR-TCR, TCR-HLA and TCR-CMV co-occurrence with hypergeometric tests, applying a repertoire-size bias correction to TCR pairs. A later analysis estimated false discovery rates by permuting HLA or CMV assignments 20 times. In a later analysis, co-occurring TCRs were grouped using DBSCAN, and TCRdist sequence similarity was added for clustering within HLA-allele-positive subsets. Repertoires with fewer than 30,000 or more than 120,000 public chains were left out of co-occurrence clustering, as were about five repertoires with anomalous nucleotide sharing. TCRdb re-hosts the immuneACCESS table, in-frame sequences only. Its copies lack some clones; in the studies checked, an unresolved V gene accounts for under half of them, and the cause for the rest is not known. V and J calls and clone size come straight from that table; D and trimming were deduced from the DNA. The sample includes 150,000 to 200,000 clones, with about 80% observed a single time. Of the sample, approximately 2.3% falls within the top ten clones.

The sequence joins TRBV7-9 to TRBJ1-5, with the D gene not confidently named. This TCR derives from a man aged 45-65 years in good health and CMV-seropositive. The sequenced sample was PBMCs. The CDR3 amino acid sequence is: CASSLGSGNQPQHF. The sequence in DNA is TGTGCCAGCAGCTTAGGGTCGGGTAATCAGCCCCAGCATTTT.